This TCR beta chain was identified during a study of regulatory T cells in long-lasting Graves disease. This sample's time point: persistent/refractory GD, antithyroid drugs over 5 years with positive TRAb. Making the TCR library involved RNA that had been extracted from PBMCs. Under American Thyroid Association guidelines, Graves' disease was diagnosed. V was trimmed by 4 bases and J by 7 bases, leaving 17 bases between them. Looked up from germline, CDR1 is SQVTM and CDR2 is ANQGSEA. The CDR3 consists of 13 residues. Investigators prepared the TCR beta libraries by applying iRepertoire HTBI primers and Arm-PCR of CDR3 regions. MiXCR, run by TCRdb on the multiplex PCR reads, gives a single entry per CDR3 protein. Among roughly 500,000 distinct CDR3 sequences listed, less than 25% were seen once.

The receptor was derived from a female donor with Graves disease. The specimen was peripheral blood mononuclear cells (PBMCs), collected when the disease was refractory, from a patient treated with antithyroid drugs. This rearrangement joins TRBV29-1 to TRBJ2-7; TRBD2 might be the D (6 bases). The CDR3 DNA follows: TGCAGCGTTGTGACCAGCGGGTCGGGGGAGCAGTACTTC. This codes for CSVVTSGSGEQYF.